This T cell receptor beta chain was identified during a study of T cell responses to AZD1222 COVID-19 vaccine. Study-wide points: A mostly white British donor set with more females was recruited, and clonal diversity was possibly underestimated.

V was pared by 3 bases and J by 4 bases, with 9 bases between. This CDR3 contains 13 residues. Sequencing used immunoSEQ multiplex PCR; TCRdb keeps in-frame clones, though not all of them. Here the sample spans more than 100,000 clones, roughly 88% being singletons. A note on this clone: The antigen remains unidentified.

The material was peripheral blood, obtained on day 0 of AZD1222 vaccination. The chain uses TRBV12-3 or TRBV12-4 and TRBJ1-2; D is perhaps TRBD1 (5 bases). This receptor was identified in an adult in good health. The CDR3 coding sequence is TGTGCCAGCAGTTTGTCTGGGGGCTATGGCTACACCTTC. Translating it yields CASSLSGGYGYTF.